This is a list of T cell receptor beta chains from one sample in a study of T cell responses to AZD1222 COVID-19 vaccine. The table came from immunoSEQ multiplex PCR; TCRdb's copy has only in-frame clones and leaves some out. The data show 100,000 to 150,000 clones, with 70% to 90% seen just once and under 35% held by the top ten. The sequencing used peripheral blood, collected on day 0 of AZD1222 vaccination. These receptors originate from an adult in good health. Both conserved end residues are part of each CDR3. The D gene is left open where the match is weak. Only part of the rows carry a size: once, few, many, or a class if the clone is expanded.

>TRBJ2-3|TRBV27|NA|NA|15
TGTGCCAGCAGTTTATCCCTGGGTGGCACAGATACGCAGTATTTT
CASSLSLGGTDTQYF
>TRBJ1-2|TRBV6-5|NA|NA|12
TGTGCCACCGAAGGGGGTGTGAGCGGCTACACCTTC
CATEGGVSGYTF
>TRBJ2-2|TRBV27|NA|NA|13
TGTGCCAGCAGTTTGATCGGCACCGGGGAGCTGTTTTTT
CASSLIGTGELFF
>TRBJ2-5|TRBV19|TRBD1|NA|14
TGTGCCAGTAGCACACCGGGACAGGGAGAGACCCAGTACTTC
CASSTPGQGETQYF
>TRBJ1-6|TRBV5-1|NA|NA|15
TGCGCCAGCAGCTTGGGGGACCCTGGGAATTCACCCCTCCACTTT
CASSLGDPGNSPLHF
>TRBJ2-7|TRBV14|NA|NA|15
TGTGCCAGCAGCCAGGATAGGGACGGACGGTACGAGCAGTACTTC
CASSQDRDGRYEQYF
>TRBJ2-3|TRBV7-3|NA|NA|13
TGTGCCAGCAGTGGAGGGAACACAGATACGCAGTATTTT
CASSGGNTDTQYF
>TRBJ1-1|TRBV3-1/TRBV3-2|NA|NA|12
TGTGCCAGCAGCCAAAGAGGTGTTGAAGCTTTCTTT
CASSQRGVEAFF
>TRBJ1-6|TRBV19|TRBD1|few|18
TGTGCCAGTACCAAAAATCGACAGGGGAGCTCCTATAATTCACCCCTCCACTTT
CASTKNRQGSSYNSPLHF
>TRBJ2-3|TRBV5-4|NA|NA|16
TGTGCCAGCAGCTGGGGAGGGGGCGTTGGCACAGATACGCAGTATTTT
CASSWGGGVGTDTQYF
>TRBJ1-1|TRBV7-3|NA|NA|13
TGTGCCAGCAGCTCCCAGGGAGACACTGAAGCTTTCTTT
CASSSQGDTEAFF
>TRBJ2-1|TRBV9|NA|NA|16
TGTGCCAGCAGCGTAGTGGGCAGGGGTGGGTTCAATGAGCAGTTCTTC
CASSVVGRGGFNEQFF
>TRBJ2-2|TRBV5-1|NA|NA|16
TGCGCCAGCAGCTTGGCCCAGGGCGCGAACACCGGGGAGCTGTTTTTT
CASSLAQGANTGELFF
>TRBJ1-2|TRBV19|NA|NA|15
TGTGCCAGTAGTCCTTACCCTAACACCTTTTCCGGCTACACCTTC
CASSPYPNTFSGYTF
>TRBJ2-1|TRBV12-3/TRBV12-4|TRBD1|NA|12
TGTGCCAGCAGGGACCCAGGGGGTGAGCAGTTCTTC
CASRDPGGEQFF
>TRBJ2-3|TRBV2|TRBD2|NA|14
TGTGCCAGCAGCGTGTCAGGGACTAAGGATACGCAGTATTTT
CASSVSGTKDTQYF
>TRBJ1-6|TRBV12-3/TRBV12-4|NA|NA|12
TGTGCCAGCAGTTTCGGGACTTCACCCCTCCACTTT
CASSFGTSPLHF
>TRBJ1-1|TRBV5-4|NA|NA|13
TGTGCCAGCAGCTTGTGGGACGGCACTGAAGCTTTCTTT
CASSLWDGTEAFF
>TRBJ2-2|TRBV7-2|TRBD1|NA|14
TGTGCCAGCAGCCTTAAACAGGGGGCTGGGGAGCTGTTTTTT
CASSLKQGAGELFF
>TRBJ1-1|TRBV6-5|NA|NA|12
TGTGCCAGCAGGTTTCAGAACACTGAAGCTTTCTTT
CASRFQNTEAFF
>TRBJ2-1|TRBV19|TRBD2|few|15
TGTGCCAGTAGTATGACTAGCGGGAGCTACAATGAGCAGTTCTTC
CASSMTSGSYNEQFF
>TRBJ2-5|TRBV9|NA|NA|14
TGTGCCAGCAGCGGTCAGGGGACCCAAGAGACCCAGTACTTC
CASSGQGTQETQYF
>TRBJ2-1|TRBV14|NA|NA|12
TGTGCCAGCAGCCAGATGCGGAATGAGCAGTTCTTC
CASSQMRNEQFF
>TRBJ2-1|TRBV18|NA|NA|16
TGTGCCAGCTCACCACGGATGGGGCGTCTGCACAATGAGCAGTTCTTC
CASSPRMGRLHNEQFF
>TRBJ1-5|TRBV19|NA|NA|15
TGTGCCAGTAGTATGCGAACAGAGATCAATCAGCCCCAGCATTTT
CASSMRTEINQPQHF
>TRBJ1-4|TRBV6-2/TRBV6-3|NA|NA|13
TGTGCCAGCAGTGCCCGCTTCGGGGAAAAACTGTTTTTT
CASSARFGEKLFF
>TRBJ1-4|TRBV6-1|NA|few|15
TGTGCCAGCAGTGAATGGACCGGGGGAACGGAAAAACTGTTTTTT
CASSEWTGGTEKLFF
>TRBJ2-7|TRBV2|NA|few|13
TGTGCCAGCAGTGTAACCGGGAGATCCGAGCAGTACTTC
CASSVTGRSEQYF
>TRBJ1-2|TRBV13|NA|NA|14
TGTGCCAGCACTCAACTCGAGCAGCCCTATGGCTACACCTTC
CASTQLEQPYGYTF
>TRBJ1-2|TRBV5-1|NA|NA|14
TGCGCCAGCAGCTTGGGGACAGCTAACTATGGCTACACCTTC
CASSLGTANYGYTF
>TRBJ1-5|TRBV7-3|NA|NA|13
TGTGCCAGCAGCTTAAATAGCAATCAGCCCCAGCATTTT
CASSLNSNQPQHF
>TRBJ1-5|TRBV12-3/TRBV12-4|NA|NA|13
TGTGCCAGCAGGTTGGGGGAGGTCCAGCCCCAGCATTTT
CASRLGEVQPQHF
>TRBJ1-4|TRBV29-1|NA|NA|13
TGCAGCGTTTACACCACAACTAATGAAAAACTGTTTTTT
CSVYTTTNEKLFF
>TRBJ1-2|TRBV7-8|NA|NA|20
TGTGCCAGCAGCTTCGTAAGGCGGCGACAGGCAGGATCCACTAACTATGGCTACACCTTC
CASSFVRRRQAGSTNYGYTF
>TRBJ2-2|TRBV29-1|TRBD2|NA|15
TGCAGCGCCGGACTAGCGGGAGGTTATACCGGGGAGCTGTTTTTT
CSAGLAGGYTGELFF
>TRBJ2-5|TRBV5-6|NA|NA|14
TGTGCCAGCAGTAGGACAGCAACGCCAGAGACCCAGTACTTC
CASSRTATPETQYF
>TRBJ2-6|TRBV2|NA|NA|14
TGTGCCAGCAGTGCAGGGGTTGGGGCCAACGTCCTGACTTTC
CASSAGVGANVLTF
>TRBJ1-2|TRBV5-1|NA|NA|13
TGCGCCAGCAGCCGGACGCTAGGGGATGGCTACACCTTC
CASSRTLGDGYTF
>TRBJ1-1|TRBV6-2/TRBV6-3|NA|NA|16
TGTGCCAGCAGTTACGAGGGGCGTAGGAAGAACACTGAAGCTTTCTTT
CASSYEGRRKNTEAFF
>TRBJ2-7|TRBV3-1/TRBV3-2|NA|NA|15
TGTGCCAGCAGCCGCACTCCGAAGACAGCCTACGAGCAGTACTTC
CASSRTPKTAYEQYF